Below, 19 T cell receptor beta chains from the same sample are listed, as sequenced in a study of tumor and adjacent non-tumor tissue in lung cancer. The template was RNA from unsorted bulk tissue. More than 3 cm separated this lung sample from the edge of the tumor. A modified ARM-PCR protocol with three rounds of nested PCR amplified TCRbeta. In TCRdb, the multiplex PCR reads were re-called with MiXCR into one record per CDR3 protein. The table records more than 85,000 distinct CDR3 sequences, about 60% of them present only once. What was sequenced was distant non-tumor lung tissue. Source of these receptors: a young man with non-small cell lung cancer.

Concerning this clonotype itself: A read error may account for a junction end that differs from germline. The chain carries TRBV30 and TRBJ1-1; no firm D call. CDR3 length equals 10 residues. Germline V gene sequence: CDR1 GTSNPN, CDR2 SVGIG (reference sequence). The CDR3 sequence is CAWSVFAQTF. The CDR3 bases are TGTGCCTGGAGTGTATTTGCTCAGACTTTT.

This clonotype was seen ten or more times. The chain combines TRBV28 with TRBJ2-2; 7 bases line up with TRBD1. Germline V gives CDR1 MDHEN, CDR2 SYDVKM. The ends lost 7 bases at V and 6 bases at J; junction bases unmatched: 8. The CDR3 has 14 amino acids. The CDR3 here is CASTLGQSAGELFF. The CDR3 DNA is TGTGCCAGCACCCTGGGACAGTCGGCCGGGGAGCTGTTTTTT.

As to this clonotype: One base away lies a much larger clone, so this may be a sequencing read error. V and J are TRBV6-5 and TRBJ2-3, with unresolved D. This CDR3 spans 13 amino acids. The germline V gene encodes CDR1 MNHEY and CDR2 SVGAGI. The CDR3 DNA is TGTGCCACCGTGGGGTCACGTAGAGATATGCAGTATTTT. Translated: CATVGSRRDMQYF.

A remark on this clonotype: Compared with germline, one end of the junction differs, possibly owing to a read error. This sequence joins TRBV5-1 and TRBJ2-1, with D maybe TRBD2 (6 bases). This CDR3 is built from 15 residues. Germline CDR1 reads SGHRS; CDR2 reads YFSETQ. In nucleotides, the CDR3 is TGCGTCAGCGGCTTAACTAGCCTATTGTTAAATGAGCAGTTCTTC. Amino acids: CVSGLTSLLLNEQFF.

About this clonotype itself: A much larger clone is a single base away; this may be a read error. The chain links TRBV6-1 to TRBJ2-1; D possibly corresponds to TRBD2 (6 bases). CDR1 and CDR2 from the germline V gene are MNHNS and SASEGT. The CDR3 has 16 residues. V was clipped by 7 bases and J by 4 bases, with 20 bases between them. The CDR3 bases are TGTGCCAGCACCCTGAAGGGGCGGGATGGGTACAATGAGCAGTTCTTC. As protein: CASTLKGRDGYNEQFF.

Worth noting for this clonotype: A much larger clone differs from this one at a single base, so this may be a read error. This rearrangement joins TRBV29-1 to TRBJ1-1; D might be TRBD1 (5 bases). The length of the CDR3 is 15 residues. CDR1 and CDR2 from the germline V gene are SQVTM and ANQGSEA. In DNA, the CDR3 is TGCAGCGTCCTCGGAGGGAGCAGGGCGAACAATGAAGCTTTCTTT. It is translated as CSVLGGSRANNEAFF.

The rearrangement links TRBV5-8 to TRBJ1-1; D gene uncertain. Looked up from germline, CDR1 is SGHTS and CDR2 is YDEGEE. With 1 base removed from V and 0 bases from J, the gap between germline ends came to 7 bases. The CDR3 consists of 14 residues. The CDR3 DNA sequence: TGTGCCAGCAGCTTGCAACACATGAACACTGAAGCTTTCTTT. Its protein product is CASSLQHMNTEAFF.

This clonotype was counted only a few times. The chain recombines TRBV10-3 with TRBJ2-7; D is undetermined. The V and J ends lost 3 bases and 3 bases respectively, with 15 bases between them. The CDR3 covers 15 residues. Germline assignment: CDR1 ENHRY and CDR2 SYGVKD. CDR3 region: CAISERLLALYEQYF. The CDR3 DNA is TGTGCCATCAGTGAAAGGCTGCTTGCTCTCTACGAGCAGTACTTC.

There are many counts of this clonotype. CDR3 in DNA: TGTGCCAGCAGCCCGGGACAGGTCTACGAGCAGTACTTC. Translated: CASSPGQVYEQYF. This chain joins TRBV11-2 and TRBJ2-7; TRBD1 aligns across 8 bases. Germline CDR1 and CDR2: SGHAT and FQNNGV. This CDR3 has 13 residues. Trimming cost V 5 bases and J 3 bases; bases outside gene matches: 3.

To note about this clonotype: Its ends do not fully match the called genes, so a read error is possible. As DNA, the CDR3 is TGTACCAGCAACTTAGTTCCCGGGCCACCCCTCCACTTT. Amino acids: CTSNLVPGPPLHF. This chain links TRBV11-3 with TRBJ1-6; the D is unclear. Per germline, CDR1 SGHNT and CDR2 YENEEA. CDR3 length equals 13 residues.

A note on this clonotype: The conserved final phenylalanine or tryptophan is absent from the CDR3, which likely points to a read error. This chain joins TRBV4-3 and TRBJ2-3; D not certain. CDR1 and CDR2 (germline): LGHNA, YSLEER. Trimming took off 4 bases at V and 0 bases at J, with 11 bases between the two ends. The CDR3 contains 15 residues. The chain's CDR3 is CASSLGVASTDTQYY. The CDR3 region has the DNA TGCGCCAGCAGCCTAGGAGTGGCTAGCACAGATACGCAGTATTAT.

The rearrangement links TRBV6-5 to TRBJ2-2; TRBD2 aligns across 8 bases. Trimming removed 0 bases from V and 17 bases from J; junction bases left unmatched: 14. This CDR3 region has 15 residues. Germline V gene data show CDR1 as MNHEY and CDR2 as SVGAGI. The CDR3 is CASSYSSGNTGVLFF. The CDR3, as DNA: TGTGCCAGCAGTTACTCTAGCGGGAACACCGGGGTGCTATTTTTT.

This clonotype came up once. One end of the junction fails to match germline, which may point to a read error. The chain has TRBV20-1 and TRBJ2-3; TRBD1 agrees at 9 bases. CDR3 length: 15 residues. Germline V lookup: CDR1 DFQATT, CDR2 SNEGSKA (reference sequence). This CDR3 is CCARERDRETDTQYF. As DNA, the CDR3 is TGCTGTGCTAGAGAGCGGGACAGGGAGACAGATACGCAATATTTT.

As for this clonotype: An end of the junction differs from the germline gene, which may be a read error. This rearrangement joins TRBV20-1 to TRBJ2-1; D may correspond to TRBD1 or TRBD2 (5 bases each). The CDR3 has 14 amino acids. Germline V gene sequence: CDR1 DFQATT, CDR2 SNEGSKA (reference sequence). CDR3 sequence (DNA): TGCAGTACCTTTCCGGGACGAGACTACAATGAGCAGTCCTTC. Its translation: CSTFPGRDYNEQSF.

In the case of this clonotype: Just one base apart from a much larger clone, this may be a read error. The chain links TRBV6-2 or TRBV6-3 to TRBJ1-1, with 11 bases that match TRBD1. Germline V gene lookup returns CDR1 MNHEY and CDR2 SVGEGT. V shed 7 bases, J shed 4 bases, and the junction held 8 bases outside the gene matches. The CDR3 sequence is 15 residues long. The CDR3 loop reads CASNTRDRGSTEAFF. CDR3 nucleotide sequence: TGTGCCAGCAATACCCGGGACAGGGGGTCCACTGAAGCTTTCTTT.

V usage is TRBV6-5 and J usage is TRBJ2-5; no firm D call. V gave up 3 bases and J gave up 5 bases, with 16 bases separating them. The V gene's germline CDR1 is MNHEY and CDR2 SVGAGI. This CDR3 region has 15 residues. CDR3: CASSYSLAGGETQYF. CDR3 nucleotides: TGTGCCAGCAGTTATTCCCTCGCAGGTGGCGAGACCCAGTACTTC.

This clonotype has at least ten counts. This sequence joins TRBV20-1 and TRBJ1-2; D unclear. This CDR3 comprises 12 residues. CDR1 is DFQATT and CDR2 is SNEGSKA in the germline V gene (reference sequence). Trimming removed 3 bases from V and 4 bases from J, with 9 bases in between. The CDR3 loop reads CSASSEVYGYTF. CDR3 DNA sequence: TGCAGTGCTAGCTCGGAGGTCTATGGCTACACCTTC.

The chain couples TRBV25-1 to TRBJ1-6; D is perhaps TRBD1 (5 bases). With 3 bases removed from V and 9 bases from J, the gap between germline ends came to 12 bases. Germline values: CDR1 MGHDK, CDR2 SYGVNS. The CDR3 contains 14 residues. Here the CDR3 reads CASSERQGISPLHF. The CDR3 bases are TGTGCCAGCAGTGAGCGCCAGGGTATTTCACCCCTCCACTTT.

This clonotype has just a few counts. With a much larger clone just one base away, this may be a read error. The chain joins TRBV5-5 to TRBJ2-7; possibly TRBD1 or TRBD2 for D (5 bases each). This CDR3 comprises 12 residues. CDR1 is SGHKS, CDR2 YYEKEE, per germline (reference sequence). CDR3 bases: TGTGCCAGCAGCTTGGACCGGGACGAGCGGTACTTC. It encodes CASSLDRDERYF.